This TCR beta chain was sequenced for a study of blood T cell repertoires in COVID-19. On the study more broadly: PBMCs, B-cell-depleted T cells, or T cells provided the cDNA or gDNA that made up the material.

Under the authors' procedure: It was from reference gene primer amplification that nucleated cell counts were estimated. Generated by immunoSEQ multiplex PCR, the TCRdb table keeps only in-frame clones and is missing some. The V and J calls and clone size come from that table; D and trimming were worked out from the DNA. The sample shows some 130,000 clones, around 86% of them seen only once. CDR3 length equals 12 residues. Germline V lookup: CDR1 ENHRY, CDR2 SYGVKD. V was clipped by 10 bases and J by 9 bases; unmatched bases: 11. The material sequenced was peripheral blood. The TCR sequence derives from a man in his fifties with active COVID-19. The rearrangement links TRBV10-3 to TRBJ2-7, with 8 bases that match TRBD1. The CDR3 sequence: CATQGQGPRQYF. The CDR3 DNA follows: TGTGCCACCCAAGGACAGGGCCCTCGGCAGTACTTC.